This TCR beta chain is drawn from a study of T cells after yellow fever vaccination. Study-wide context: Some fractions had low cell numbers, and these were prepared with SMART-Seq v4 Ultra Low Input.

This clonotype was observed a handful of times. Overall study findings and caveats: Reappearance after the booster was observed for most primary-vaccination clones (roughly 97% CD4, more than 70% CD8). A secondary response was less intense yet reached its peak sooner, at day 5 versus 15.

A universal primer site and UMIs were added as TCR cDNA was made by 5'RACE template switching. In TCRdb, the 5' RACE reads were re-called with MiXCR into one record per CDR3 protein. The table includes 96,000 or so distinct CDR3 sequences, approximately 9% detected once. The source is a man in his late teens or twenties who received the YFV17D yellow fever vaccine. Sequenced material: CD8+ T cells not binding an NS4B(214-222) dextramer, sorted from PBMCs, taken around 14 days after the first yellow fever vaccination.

In nucleotides, the CDR3 is TGTGCCAGCAGTTTAGGAGAGGGTCTCTCCTACGAGCAGTACTTC. This encodes CASSLGEGLSYEQYF. The chain carries TRBV5-6 and TRBJ2-7; a possible D gene is TRBD2 (5 bases). The germline V and J ends were trimmed by 5 bases and 0 bases, with 15 bases remaining between them. CDR1 is SGHDT and CDR2 is YYEEEE in the germline V gene. This CDR3 has 15 amino acids.